Here is one T cell receptor (beta chain) with its context. Source study methods: It was from reference gene primer amplification that nucleated cell counts were estimated. The repertoire was sequenced with immunoSEQ multiplex PCR; TCRdb's copy has only in-frame clones and lacks some. V and J calls and clone size follow that table, whereas D and trimming were derived from the DNA. In the table there are 95,000 to 110,000 clones, approximately 88% of which are singletons. The record originates from a study of blood T cell repertoires in COVID-19. Study-wide context: Collection of acute and convalescent COVID-19 samples took place in the United States, Italy and Spain. T cells, B-cell-depleted T cells, or PBMCs supplied cDNA or gDNA.

CDR3 length: 15 amino acids. J lost 2 bases, V lost 2 bases, and 0 bases had no gene match. CDR1 KGHDR and CDR2 SFDVKD come from the germline V gene. V is TRBV24-1 and J is TRBJ1-2; 11 nucleotides line up with TRBD1. The sample consisted of peripheral blood. This receptor was obtained from a man between 60 and 75 years old with acute or convalescent COVID-19. Here the CDR3 reads CATSDWDRGNYGYTF. Here the CDR3 DNA reads TGTGCCACCAGTGATTGGGACAGGGGGAACTATGGCTACACCTTC.